These 27 T cell receptor beta chains share one sample of origin, sequenced in a study of Ad26.COV2.S vaccination and SARS-CoV-2 variants. Data came from immunoSEQ multiplex PCR; TCRdb stores just in-frame clones and leaves some out. The table shows 400,000 to 500,000 clones, with 85% to 90% occurring only once. Treatment here: roughly 20 received Ad26.COV2.S at low or high dose, single or two shots; 5 received placebo; per-sample allocation not given. Repertoires come from day 63 after the first vaccine or placebo injection. The sequencing used peripheral blood, collected in a trial of Ad26.COV2.S vaccine versus placebo. The source of these receptors is a person between 18 and 65 years old who received the Ad26.COV2.S COVID-19 vaccine or a placebo.

V gene TRBV5-5 combines with J gene TRBJ1-5, with D perhaps matching TRBD1 (5 bases). The CDR3 length is 15 residues. The germline V gene has CDR1 SGHKS and CDR2 YYEKEE (reference sequence). V gave up 4 bases and J gave up 5 bases, with 16 bases separating them. The CDR3 nucleotides are TGTGCCAGCAGCCGGGGGTATGGGGTACATCAGCCCCAGCATTTT. It is translated as CASSRGYGVHQPQHF.

The V gene is TRBV5-1, the J gene TRBJ2-3; D ambiguous. From germline, CDR1 is SGHRS and CDR2 YFSETQ. The V end was cut by 4 bases, the J end by 3 bases, with 9 bases between. The CDR3 totals 13 residues. The CDR3 nucleotides are TGCGCCAGCAGCGGGGTAAGGACAGATACGCAGTATTTT. Protein sequence: CASSGVRTDTQYF.

This chain uses TRBV5-4 with TRBJ2-3; D remains ambiguous. CDR1 and CDR2 (germline): SGHNT, YYREEE (reference sequence). The V end lost 4 bases, the J end lost 0 bases, and 15 bases lay between the germline ends. The CDR3 loop spans 16 amino acids. In nucleotides, the CDR3 is TGTGCCAGCAGCGCCAAACAGAAAACTAGCACAGATACGCAGTATTTT. Amino acid sequence: CASSAKQKTSTDTQYF.

The gene calls are TRBV19 and TRBJ2-1; tentatively, D is TRBD1 (6 bases). Between the trimmed V and J ends, which lost 3 bases and 3 bases, there was a span of 15 bases. This CDR3 spans 16 amino acids. Germline V gene lookup returns CDR1 LNHDA and CDR2 SQIVND (reference sequence). CDR3 sequence: CASSMDRVRGYNEQFF. The CDR3 region has the DNA TGTGCCAGTAGTATGGACCGAGTCAGGGGCTACAATGAGCAGTTCTTC.

This chain joins TRBV7-3 and TRBJ2-2, with a weak D call TRBD2 (5 bases). The CDR3 runs 14 residues. V was cut by 5 bases and J by 5 bases, with 12 bases left in between. Germline V gives CDR1 SGHTA, CDR2 FQGTGA. The CDR3 sequence: CASSEGRNTGELFF. CDR3 nucleotides: TGTGCCAGCAGCGAAGGGAGAAATACCGGGGAGCTGTTTTTT.

This clone has just one count. This rearrangement joins TRBV18 to TRBJ1-1; maybe TRBD1 (5 bases). The CDR3 has 15 residues. V shed 3 bases and J shed 9 bases, with 20 bases lying between them. The germline CDR1 and CDR2 sequences are KGHSH and LQKENI. The CDR3 DNA reads as TGTGCCAGCTCACCCTGGATTAGAGGGGAAGAAAAAGCTTTCTTT. Translation: CASSPWIRGEEKAFF.

The chain has TRBV27 and TRBJ2-7; 8 bases map to TRBD1. Germline CDR1 and CDR2: MNHEY and SMNVEV (reference sequence). J lost 3 bases, V lost 7 bases, and 17 bases had no gene match. This CDR3 is built from 17 residues. The CDR3 coding sequence is TGTGCCAGCAACTTCAGGGGGCGCTCGGACCGCAACTACGAGCAGTACGTC. Translated, it gives CASNFRGRSDRNYEQYV.

The chain is built from TRBV4-2 and TRBJ2-1; 9 positions agree with TRBD2. Germline CDR1 is LGHNA and CDR2 is YNFKEQ. The junction had 9 bases not matched to a gene; V was cut back by 2 bases and J by 4 bases. The CDR3 length is 17 residues. The CDR3 DNA follows: TGTGCCAGCAGCCAACCTGAACTAGCGGGTTTGTACAATGAGCAGTTCTTC. Translation: CASSQPELAGLYNEQFF.

V usage is TRBV12-3 or TRBV12-4 and J usage is TRBJ2-1; D is unclear. Trimming removed 5 bases from V and 4 bases from J, with 9 bases in between. This CDR3 spans 13 amino acids. CDR3 region: CASSIRAYNEQFF. In DNA, the CDR3 is TGTGCCAGCAGTATTAGAGCTTACAATGAGCAGTTCTTC.

This chain uses TRBV28 with TRBJ2-1; D gene unclear. Germline lookup yields CDR1 MDHEN and CDR2 SYDVKM. The CDR3 length is 16 residues. V was trimmed by 4 bases and J by 0 bases, leaving 13 bases between them. DNA for the CDR3: TGTGCCAGCAGTTCCCCCACCGCCAGCTCCTACAATGAGCAGTTCTTC. Translating it yields CASSSPTASSYNEQFF.

The chain couples TRBV25-1 to TRBJ1-2, with D possibly being TRBD1 (5 bases). Between the trimmed V and J ends, which lost 6 bases and 1 base, there was a span of 24 bases. Germline loops: CDR1 MGHDK, CDR2 SYGVNS. The CDR3 has 18 residues. This CDR3 is CASSPLGVGLRSNYGYTF. CDR3 sequence (DNA): TGTGCCAGCAGCCCCTTGGGGGTCGGGCTTAGAAGTAACTATGGCTACACCTTC.

The V gene is TRBV3-1 (or the pseudogene TRBV3-2), the J gene TRBJ2-1, with 9 nucleotides matching TRBD2. Looked up from germline, CDR1 is LGHDT and CDR2 is YNNKEL (reference sequence). V was clipped by 0 bases and J by 10 bases; unmatched bases: 7. There are 15 residues in the CDR3. CDR3 sequence: CASSQDLAGGREQFF. For the CDR3, the DNA is TGTGCCAGCAGCCAAGATCTGGCGGGGGGGCGGGAGCAGTTCTTC.

This chain links TRBV5-1 with TRBJ2-5, with a possible D match to TRBD1 (6 bases). The CDR3 has 16 amino acids. Germline lookup yields CDR1 SGHRS and CDR2 YFSETQ. V was pared by 3 bases and J by 10 bases, with 25 bases between. CDR3 in DNA: TGCGCCAGCAGCTGGACAGTCCTAAGCCAGGGCATGGACCAGTACTTC. The encoded protein is CASSWTVLSQGMDQYF.

The chain links TRBV9 to TRBJ1-1; no definite D call. Between the trimmed V and J ends, which lost 4 bases and 5 bases, there was a span of 15 bases. The length of the CDR3 is 14 residues. Germline V lookup: CDR1 SGDLS, CDR2 YYNGEE. The CDR3 region is CASSPQEGGTEAFF. Here the CDR3 DNA reads TGTGCCAGCAGCCCTCAGGAGGGAGGGACTGAAGCTTTCTTT.

The chain uses TRBV4-2 and TRBJ1-1; D remains ambiguous. This CDR3 has 11 amino acids. Trimming shortened V by 5 bases and J by 5 bases, and 6 bases separated the two germline ends. CDR1 is LGHNA and CDR2 is YNFKEQ in the germline V gene. This CDR3 is CASSGGTEAFF. The CDR3 region has the DNA TGTGCCAGCAGCGGAGGGACTGAAGCTTTCTTT.

The CDR3 DNA follows: TGTGCCAGCTCACCAACACCTTCAGGGGGGGACACTGAAGCTTTCTTT. Protein sequence: CASSPTPSGGDTEAFF. This chain links TRBV18 with TRBJ1-1; 7 positions agree with TRBD1. Germline-derived CDR1 and CDR2 are KGHSH and LQKENI. CDR3 length: 16 amino acids. V was pared by 2 bases and J by 3 bases, with 9 bases of the junction left unmatched.

This sequence joins TRBV9 and TRBJ1-2; TRBD1 matches at 10 bases. The CDR3 extends over 15 amino acids. V shed 0 bases, J shed 7 bases, and the junction held 6 bases outside the gene matches. The V gene's germline CDR1 is SGDLS and CDR2 YYNGEE. The CDR3 protein is CASSVETGDRGGYTF. In nucleotides, the CDR3 is TGTGCCAGCAGCGTAGAAACGGGGGACAGGGGTGGCTACACCTTC.

Details on this clone: The sample holds other DNA sequences that translate to the same CDR3. The V and J genes are TRBV29-1 and TRBJ1-1; no clear D gene. Trimming cost V 4 bases and J 1 base, with 4 bases left between them. The CDR3 has 11 residues. Germline CDR1 reads SQVTM; CDR2 reads ANQGSEA. The CDR3 region has the DNA TGCAGCGTTGCGCGGAACACTGAAGCTTTCTTT. It is translated as CSVARNTEAFF.

CDR3 sequence: CASSISWTDTQYF. CDR3 in DNA: TGTGCCAGTAGTATTTCGTGGACAGATACGCAGTATTTT. The chain is built from TRBV19 and TRBJ2-3; no clear D gene. V was pared by 3 bases and J by 3 bases, with 7 bases between. The CDR3 runs to 13 residues. CDR1 LNHDA and CDR2 SQIVND come from the germline V gene (reference sequence).

The chain carries TRBV2 and TRBJ2-3; 8 bases map to TRBD2. The CDR3 totals 16 residues. V shed 3 bases, J shed 4 bases, and the junction held 9 bases outside the gene matches. The germline CDR1 and CDR2 sequences are SNHLY and FYNNEI. The CDR3 loop reads CASSDLAGGAADTQYF. In DNA form, the CDR3 reads TGTGCCAGCAGTGATCTCGCGGGGGGAGCGGCAGATACGCAGTATTTT.

This chain connects TRBV13 to TRBJ2-5, with 7 bases aligning to TRBD1. Germline V gene sequence: CDR1 PRHDT, CDR2 FYEKMQ (reference sequence). V lost 2 bases to trimming and J lost 3 bases; unmatched junction nucleotides: 3. This CDR3 has 14 amino acids. The CDR3 reads CASSLIGGEETQYF. The CDR3 region has the DNA TGTGCCAGCAGCTTAATAGGGGGCGAAGAGACCCAGTACTTC.

V is TRBV28 and J is TRBJ2-3, with D maybe TRBD2 (6 bases). Between the trimmed V and J ends, which lost 7 bases and 2 bases, there was a span of 13 bases. Looked up from germline, CDR1 is MDHEN and CDR2 is SYDVKM. This CDR3 has 14 amino acids. In DNA, the CDR3 is TGTGCCAGCACGGAGGGGACCCACACAGATACGCAGTATTTT. This codes for CASTEGTHTDTQYF.

V gene TRBV7-2 combines with J gene TRBJ2-5, with D possibly TRBD2 on 6 matching bases. The ends were cut back, 3 bases at V and 2 bases at J, with 13 bases in the middle. Germline loops: CDR1 SGHTA, CDR2 FQGNSA. The CDR3 extends over 15 amino acids. Written as DNA, the CDR3 is TGTGCCAGCAGCTTCAACGCGGGGCCACAAGAGACCCAGTACTTC. Protein sequence: CASSFNAGPQETQYF.

The chain recombines TRBV7-3 with TRBJ1-1; the D is unclear. Trimming took off 5 bases at V and 5 bases at J, with 12 bases between the two ends. The CDR3 spans 13 residues. The V gene's germline CDR1 is SGHTA and CDR2 FQGTGA. CDR3 protein: CASSEFRGTEAFF. In DNA form, the CDR3 reads TGTGCCAGCAGCGAATTCCGGGGTACTGAAGCTTTCTTT.

The CDR3 bases are TGTGCCAGCAGCTTAGCTAGGAGTTCACCCCTCCACTTT. Translation: CASSLARSSPLHF. V is TRBV7-2 and J is TRBJ1-6, with no clear D. Trimming pared 0 bases from V and 9 bases from J, leaving 6 bases between. The CDR3 is 13 amino acids. The germline V gene has CDR1 SGHTA and CDR2 FQGNSA.

The V call is TRBV6-2 or TRBV6-3, the J call TRBJ2-7; 11 nucleotides match TRBD2. CDR3 length: 14 amino acids. V lost 5 bases, J lost 4 bases, and 4 bases stayed unmatched. From germline, CDR1 is MNHEY and CDR2 SVGEGT. CDR3 coding DNA: TGTGCCAGCAGTCGACTAGCGGGGAGTTACGAGCAGTACTTC. It specifies CASSRLAGSYEQYF.

Only one count was recorded for this clone. This sequence joins TRBV19 and TRBJ2-3; D not certain. V was cut by 4 bases and J by 5 bases, with 10 bases left in between. CDR1 LNHDA and CDR2 SQIVND come from the germline V gene (reference sequence). The CDR3 totals 13 residues. The CDR3 reads CASSRRSLDTQYF. Written as DNA, the CDR3 is TGTGCCAGTAGTAGAAGGTCCCTAGATACGCAGTATTTT.